The subject of this entry is one T cell receptor beta chain. Its antigen is unknown. These data are taken from a study of CD8 T cells in Susac syndrome. Germline CDR1 reads SGHDT; CDR2 reads YYEEEE. V gave up 0 bases and J gave up 3 bases; unmatched junction bases: 3. The CDR3 extends over 16 amino acids. Healthy donors acted as controls, with matching for age and sex. Study-level findings and limits: TCR sequencing and HLA analysis covered a relatively small number of individuals.

RNA in amounts of about 0.5 to 1 ug was reverse transcribed with random hexamers. Each CDR3 protein is one row after TCRdb ran MiXCR on the immunoSEQ multiplex PCR reads. This sample carries over 100,000 distinct CDR3 sequences, 96% of them seen once, and the ten largest clones take approximately 0.092%. The V call is TRBV5-6, the J call TRBJ2-1, with TRBD2 identical over 10 bases. The sequence derives from a human donor in good health. Sequenced sample: CD4+ T cells from PBMCs. The CDR3 here is CASSLERGGDYNEQFF. DNA for the CDR3: TGTGCCAGCAGCTTGGAGCGGGGGGGCGACTACAATGAGCAGTTCTTC.